Below are 5 T cell receptor beta chains sequenced from a single sample in a study of OX40 agonist ivuxolimab in advanced cancers. Repertoires were generated with immunoSEQ multiplex PCR, while TCRdb's copy carries only in-frame clones and drops some. This table has about 70,000 clones, 85% to 90% appearing once. This specimen was CD4+ or CD8+ T cells sorted from blood, taken in a trial of the OX40 agonist ivuxolimab. These receptors were taken from an adult with an advanced solid tumor such as melanoma, head and neck, liver or kidney cancer.

The chain employs TRBV2 and TRBJ1-6; TRBD1 aligns across 7 bases. Germline-derived CDR1 and CDR2 are SNHLY and FYNNEI. J gave up 4 bases and V 6 bases, and 6 bases lay outside the gene matches. The CDR3 contains 15 residues. The CDR3 is CASRGAQGYNSPLHF. The CDR3 nucleotides read TGTGCCAGCAGAGGCGCACAGGGGTATAATTCACCCCTCCACTTT.

This clone was seen a few times. The chain uses TRBV6-1 and TRBJ2-5; D may be TRBD2 (5 bases). Germline loops: CDR1 MNHNS, CDR2 SASEGT. CDR3 length: 14 residues. V gave up 4 bases and J gave up 5 bases, with 14 bases separating them. In DNA, the CDR3 is TGTGCCAGCAGTGTTAGCGCGCCGGTGGAGACCCAGTACTTC. Its translation: CASSVSAPVETQYF.

The chain uses TRBV18 and TRBJ2-1; 10 bases map to TRBD2. There are 16 residues in the CDR3. V trimming: 1 base; J trimming: 6 bases; junction bases outside the gene matches: 6. Germline V gene data show CDR1 as KGHSH and CDR2 as LQKENI. The CDR3 reads CASSPLSGRALNEQFF. CDR3 nucleotide sequence: TGTGCCAGCTCACCACTGAGCGGGAGGGCCCTCAATGAGCAGTTCTTC.

The chain recombines TRBV7-9 with TRBJ1-2; 8 bases map to TRBD1. The CDR3 totals 14 residues. Germline V lookup: CDR1 SEHNR, CDR2 FQNEAQ (reference sequence). V lost 5 bases to trimming and J lost 8 bases; unmatched junction nucleotides: 10. The CDR3 DNA sequence: TGTGCCAGCAGCCGGACAGGGACGCTCTACGGCTACACCTTC. Its protein product is CASSRTGTLYGYTF.

V and J are TRBV5-6 and TRBJ2-7; TRBD2 matches at 7 bases. Germline V gives CDR1 SGHDT, CDR2 YYEEEE. The CDR3 runs 14 residues. Trimming cost V 1 base and J 2 bases; bases outside gene matches: 3. CDR3 DNA sequence: TGTGCCAGCAGCTTGCTGAGCGGGGCCTACGAGCAGTACTTC. It translates to CASSLLSGAYEQYF.